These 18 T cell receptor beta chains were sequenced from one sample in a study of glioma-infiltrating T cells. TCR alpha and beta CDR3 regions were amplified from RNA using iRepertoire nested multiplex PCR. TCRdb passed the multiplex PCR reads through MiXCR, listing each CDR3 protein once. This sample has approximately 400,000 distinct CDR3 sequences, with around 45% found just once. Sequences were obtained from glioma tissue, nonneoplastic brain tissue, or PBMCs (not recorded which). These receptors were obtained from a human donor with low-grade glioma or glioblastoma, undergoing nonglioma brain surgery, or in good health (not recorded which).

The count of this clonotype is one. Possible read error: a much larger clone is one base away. This CDR3 reads CASSIRGSGANVMTF. The CDR3, as DNA: TGTGCCAGCTCCATCCGGGGATCTGGGGCCAACGTCATGACTTTC. The V call is TRBV27, the J call TRBJ2-6, with D perhaps matching TRBD1 or TRBD2 (5 bases each). The CDR3 totals 15 residues. The germline V gene has CDR1 MNHEY and CDR2 SMNVEV (reference sequence).

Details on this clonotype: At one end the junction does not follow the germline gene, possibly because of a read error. CDR3 region: CASSPRRDGFYNERFF. CDR3 coding DNA: TGTGCCAGCAGCCCACGCCGGGACGGATTTTACAATGAGCGGTTCTTC. The V gene is TRBV7-6, the J gene TRBJ2-1, with D tentatively TRBD1 or TRBD2 (5 bases each). This CDR3 is 16 amino acids long. Per germline, CDR1 SGHVS and CDR2 FNYEAQ.

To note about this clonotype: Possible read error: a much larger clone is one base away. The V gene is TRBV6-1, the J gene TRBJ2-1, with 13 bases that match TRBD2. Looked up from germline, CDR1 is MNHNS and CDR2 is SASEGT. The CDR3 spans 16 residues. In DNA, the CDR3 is TGTGTCAGCAGACGGACTAGCGGGAGTTTCTACAATGAGCAGTTCTTC. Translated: CVSRRTSGSFYNEQFF.

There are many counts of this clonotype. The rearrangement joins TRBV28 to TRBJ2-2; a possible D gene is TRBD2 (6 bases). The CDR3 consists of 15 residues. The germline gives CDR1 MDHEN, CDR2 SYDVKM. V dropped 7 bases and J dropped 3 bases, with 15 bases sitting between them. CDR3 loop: CASNPTGLHTGELFF. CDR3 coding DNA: TGTGCCAGCAACCCAACGGGACTCCACACCGGGGAGCTGTTTTTT.

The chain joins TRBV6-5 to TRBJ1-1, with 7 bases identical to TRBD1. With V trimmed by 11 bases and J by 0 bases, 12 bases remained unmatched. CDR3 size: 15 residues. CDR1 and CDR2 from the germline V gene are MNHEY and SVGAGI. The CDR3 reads CASTGSGGMNTEAFF. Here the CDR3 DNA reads TGTGCCTCGACAGGGTCCGGGGGCATGAACACTGAAGCTTTCTTT.

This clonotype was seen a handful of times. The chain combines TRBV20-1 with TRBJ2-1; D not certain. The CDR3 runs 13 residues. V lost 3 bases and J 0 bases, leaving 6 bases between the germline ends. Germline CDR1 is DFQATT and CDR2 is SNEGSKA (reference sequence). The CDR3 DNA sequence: TGCAGTGCTAGGAAATCCTCCTACAATGAGCAGTTCTTC. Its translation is CSARKSSYNEQFF.

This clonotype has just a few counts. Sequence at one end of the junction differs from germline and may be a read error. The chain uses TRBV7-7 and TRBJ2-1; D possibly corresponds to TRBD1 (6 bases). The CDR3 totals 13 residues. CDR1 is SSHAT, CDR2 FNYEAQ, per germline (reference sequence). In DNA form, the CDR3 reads TGTGCTAGCAGCCAGGGGAAGGGGGTAGAGCAGTTCTTC. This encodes CASSQGKGVEQFF.

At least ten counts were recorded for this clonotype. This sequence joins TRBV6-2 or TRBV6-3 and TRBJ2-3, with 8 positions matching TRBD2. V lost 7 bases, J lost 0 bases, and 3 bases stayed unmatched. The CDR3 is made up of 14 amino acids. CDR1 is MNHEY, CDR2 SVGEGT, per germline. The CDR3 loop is CASMAGGSTDTQYF. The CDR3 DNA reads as TGTGCCAGCATGGCGGGAGGAAGCACAGATACGCAGTATTTT.

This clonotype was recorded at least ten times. The CDR3 DNA is TGTGCCAGCAGCCAACATTGGGAAGGGGGGGCGGCAGATACGCAGTATTTT. This translates into CASSQHWEGGAADTQYF. The gene calls are TRBV6-1 and TRBJ2-3; tentative D call: TRBD2 (7 bases). V was clipped by 6 bases and J by 4 bases, with 23 bases between them. CDR1 and CDR2 from the germline V gene are MNHNS and SASEGT. The CDR3 has 17 amino acids.

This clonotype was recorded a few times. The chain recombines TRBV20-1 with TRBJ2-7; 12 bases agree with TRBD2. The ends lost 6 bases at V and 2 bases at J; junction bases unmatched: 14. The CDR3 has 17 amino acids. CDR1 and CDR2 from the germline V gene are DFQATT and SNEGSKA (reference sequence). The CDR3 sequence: CSAKVRLAGGWAYEQYF. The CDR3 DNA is TGCAGTGCCAAGGTTCGGCTAGCGGGAGGGTGGGCCTACGAGCAGTACTTC.

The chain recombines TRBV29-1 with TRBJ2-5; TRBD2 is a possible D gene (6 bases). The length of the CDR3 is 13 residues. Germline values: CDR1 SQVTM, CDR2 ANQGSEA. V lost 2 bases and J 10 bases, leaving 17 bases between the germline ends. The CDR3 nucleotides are TGCAGCGTTGAACTAGCGAGCCCAAGATTCCAGTACTTC. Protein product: CSVELASPRFQYF.

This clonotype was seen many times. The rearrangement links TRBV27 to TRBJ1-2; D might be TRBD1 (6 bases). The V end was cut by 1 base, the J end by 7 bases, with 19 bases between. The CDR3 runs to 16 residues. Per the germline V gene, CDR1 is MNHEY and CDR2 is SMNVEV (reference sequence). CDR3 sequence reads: CASSLYPRTAYSGYTF. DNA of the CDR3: TGTGCCAGCAGTTTATACCCCCGGACAGCCTACTCTGGCTACACCTTC.

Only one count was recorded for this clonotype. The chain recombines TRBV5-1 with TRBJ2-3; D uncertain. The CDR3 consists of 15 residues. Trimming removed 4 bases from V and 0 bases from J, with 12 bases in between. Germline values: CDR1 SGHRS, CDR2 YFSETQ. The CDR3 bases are TGCGCCAGCAGCCCGACGGTTTCTAGCACAGATACGCAGTATTTT. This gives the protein CASSPTVSSTDTQYF.

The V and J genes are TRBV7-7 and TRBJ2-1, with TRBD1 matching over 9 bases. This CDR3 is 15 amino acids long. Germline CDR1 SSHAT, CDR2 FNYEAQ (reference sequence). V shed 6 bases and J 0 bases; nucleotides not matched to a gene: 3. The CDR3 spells CASREDRGSYNEQFF. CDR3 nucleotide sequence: TGTGCCAGCAGGGAGGACAGGGGCTCCTACAATGAGCAGTTCTTC.

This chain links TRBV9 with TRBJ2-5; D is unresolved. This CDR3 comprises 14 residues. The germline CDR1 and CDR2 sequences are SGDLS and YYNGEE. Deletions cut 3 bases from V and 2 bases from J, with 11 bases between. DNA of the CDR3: TGTGCCAGCAGCGCCCCCGGATTGCAAGAGACCCAGTACTTC. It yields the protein CASSAPGLQETQYF.

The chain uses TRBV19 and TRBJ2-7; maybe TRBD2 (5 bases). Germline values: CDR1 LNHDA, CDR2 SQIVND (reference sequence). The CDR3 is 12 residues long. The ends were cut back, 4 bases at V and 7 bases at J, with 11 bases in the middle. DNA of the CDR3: TGTGCCAGTAGTACGGGCTCGGGGGAGCAGTACTTC. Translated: CASSTGSGEQYF.

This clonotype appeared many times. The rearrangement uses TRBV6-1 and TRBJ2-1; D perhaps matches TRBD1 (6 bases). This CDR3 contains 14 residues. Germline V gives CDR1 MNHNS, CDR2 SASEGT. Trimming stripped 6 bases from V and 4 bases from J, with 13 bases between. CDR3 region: CASRAGTLYNEQFF. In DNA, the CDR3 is TGTGCCAGCAGGGCCGGGACACTTTACAATGAGCAGTTCTTC.

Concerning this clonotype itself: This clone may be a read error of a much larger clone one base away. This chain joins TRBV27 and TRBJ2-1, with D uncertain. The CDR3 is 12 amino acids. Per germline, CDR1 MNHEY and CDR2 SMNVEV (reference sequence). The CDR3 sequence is CASSWTGNGQFF. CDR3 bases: TGTGCCAGCAGTTGGACCGGTAATGGGCAGTTCTTC.